One sample yielded the 8 T cell receptor beta chains listed below, sequenced in a study of shared clonotypes between healthy human individuals. Naive CD8 cells lacked CD45RO and underwent positive selection for CCR7, leaving out terminally differentiated effector memory CD45RA+ cells. Clones were sequenced by immunoSEQ multiplex PCR, and TCRdb holds only the in-frame ones, with some missing. The sample contains hundreds of thousands of clones, around 96% of which appear only once. Sequencing was carried out using naive CD8+ T cells sorted from blood. The receptors were gathered from a young woman in good health.

V and J are TRBV19 and TRBJ2-7; D gene ambiguous. The length of the CDR3 is 12 residues. The germline V gene has CDR1 LNHDA and CDR2 SQIVND (reference sequence). Trimming pared 1 base from V and 6 bases from J, leaving 7 bases between. This chain's CDR3 is CASSIGPSEQYF. Written as DNA, the CDR3 is TGTGCCAGTAGTATAGGGCCCAGCGAGCAGTACTTC.

The V gene is TRBV2, the J gene TRBJ2-3; 8 nucleotides line up with TRBD1. V shed 8 bases, J shed 2 bases, and the junction held 6 bases outside the gene matches. CDR1 and CDR2 (germline): SNHLY, FYNNEI. This CDR3 has 14 amino acids. CDR3 amino acids: CASDRTGFTDTQYF. The DNA for the CDR3 is TGTGCCAGCGACAGGACAGGGTTCACAGATACGCAGTATTTT.

The V call is TRBV7-9, the J call TRBJ2-5; 8 nucleotides agree with TRBD1. Trimming removed 5 bases from V and 5 bases from J; junction bases left unmatched: 4. Germline CDR1 and CDR2: SEHNR and FQNEAQ (reference sequence). CDR3 length: 13 residues. The CDR3 reads CASSDGQGETQYF. The CDR3 region has the DNA TGTGCCAGCAGCGACGGACAGGGTGAGACCCAGTACTTC.

The table lists this clone with a count of one. This chain connects TRBV19 to TRBJ2-7, with 7 bases matching TRBD2. CDR1 and CDR2 from the germline V gene are LNHDA and SQIVND (reference sequence). The J segment lost 6 bases and the V segment lost 3 bases, leaving 5 bases of the junction unmatched. The CDR3 contains 13 residues. CDR3 nucleotides: TGTGCCAGTAGTATGGGAGGGATGGGCGAGCAGTACTTC. This encodes CASSMGGMGEQYF.

This sequence joins TRBV27 and TRBJ2-1; TRBD2 matches at 8 bases. With 2 bases clipped from V and 10 bases from J, the junction kept 10 bases outside the gene matches. Germline V CDR1 and CDR2: MNHEY, SMNVEV (reference sequence). The CDR3 is 15 residues long. The DNA for the CDR3 is TGTGCCAGCAGTTTAGACCCGGCGGGGGGCGGGGAGCAGTTCTTC. The encoded protein is CASSLDPAGGGEQFF.

The chain has TRBV27 and TRBJ1-2; 9 nucleotides match TRBD1. This CDR3 has 15 residues. Germline-derived CDR1 and CDR2 are MNHEY and SMNVEV (reference sequence). Trimming removed 5 bases from V and 2 bases from J; junction bases left unmatched: 6. This CDR3 is CASSPTGTGNYGYTF. CDR3 sequence (DNA): TGTGCCAGCAGTCCAACCGGGACAGGGAACTATGGCTACACCTTC.

The chain recombines TRBV2 with TRBJ2-5; D is unclear. CDR3 length: 15 residues. Germline loops: CDR1 SNHLY, CDR2 FYNNEI. Trimming shortened V by 4 bases and J by 2 bases, and 14 bases separated the two germline ends. The CDR3 region has the DNA TGTGCCAGCAGTGGGTTCGAAGGCCAACAAGAGACCCAGTACTTC. Protein sequence: CASSGFEGQQETQYF.

The chain uses TRBV9 and TRBJ2-5, with 7 bases fitting TRBD1. The CDR3 consists of 15 residues. Germline V gene data show CDR1 as SGDLS and CDR2 as YYNGEE. V shed 4 bases, J shed 2 bases, and the junction held 8 bases outside the gene matches. The CDR3 loop is CASSPNWDSQETQYF. The CDR3 DNA reads as TGTGCCAGCAGCCCAAACTGGGACAGTCAAGAGACCCAGTACTTC.